This passage covers 28 T cell receptor beta chains from one sample sequenced in a study of molecular identifiers for immune sequencing clone quantification. A single record per CDR3 protein comes from TCRdb applying MiXCR to the PCR reads. The sample includes under 800,000 distinct CDR3 sequences, 25% seen only once; the top ten take roughly 0.83%. Sequenced material: naive CD8+ T cells from blood, with Jurkat cell RNA spiked in. The sample's subset: FACS-sorted CD8+CD4-CCR7+CD45RA+ naive T cells. These receptors were collected from a human donor in good health. Some libraries in this study had Jurkat cell RNA spiked in.

This clonotype was recorded many times. The chain combines TRBV7-9 with TRBJ1-1; D gene ambiguous. The CDR3 is 13 amino acids. CDR1 SEHNR and CDR2 FQNEAQ come from the germline V gene (reference sequence). V lost 1 base to trimming and J lost 7 bases, with 10 bases between them. Here the CDR3 DNA reads TGTGCCAGCAGCTTAGGGGCAGACATTGAAGCTTTCTTT. Amino acids: CASSLGADIEAFF.

For this clonotype: A much larger clone is a single base away; this may be a read error. The conserved closing phenylalanine or tryptophan is absent in this CDR3, likely reflecting a read error. The chain uses TRBV28 and TRBJ2-5; no firm D call. The CDR3 has 13 residues. V lost 3 bases to trimming and J lost 5 bases, with 10 bases between them. The germline CDR1 and CDR2 sequences are MDHEN and SYDVKM. CDR3 sequence reads: CASSFNRVETQYL. CDR3 coding DNA: TGTGCCAGCAGTTTTAATAGGGTTGAGACCCAGTACCTC.

The V call is TRBV6-2 or TRBV6-3, the J call TRBJ2-1; 8 nucleotides match TRBD1. Germline CDR1 and CDR2: MNHEY and SVGEGT. Trimming cost V 8 bases and J 8 bases; bases outside gene matches: 8. The CDR3 consists of 13 residues. The CDR3, as DNA: TGTGCCAGCCGTTCCCAGGGGGCCGATGAGCAGTTCTTC. The encoded protein is CASRSQGADEQFF.

A few counts support this clonotype. This chain uses TRBV5-6 with TRBJ2-3; 13 bases map to TRBD2. CDR3 length equals 16 residues. Trimming cost V 0 bases and J 6 bases; bases outside gene matches: 4. Germline V CDR1 and CDR2: SGHDT, YYEEEE. The CDR3 protein is CASSLGTSGRFDTQYF. CDR3 nucleotide sequence: TGTGCCAGCAGCTTGGGGACTAGCGGGAGATTCGATACGCAGTATTTT. The full variable domain, in which reference TRBV5-6 and TRBJ2-3 provide the parts outside the CDR3, is DAGVTQSPTHLIKTRGQQVTLRCSPKSGHDTVSWYQQALGQGPQFIFQYYEEEERQRGNFPDRFSGHQFPNYSSELNVNALLLGDSALYLCASSLGTSGRFDTQYFGPGTRLTVL.

This clonotype occurred many times. The rearrangement links TRBV28 to TRBJ2-3, with 9 bases aligning to TRBD1. V lost 5 bases and J lost 0; bases outside the gene matches: 15. This CDR3 region has 19 residues. The V gene's germline CDR1 is MDHEN and CDR2 SYDVKM. The DNA of the CDR3 is TGTGCCAGCAGTCCCGAAACCGGGACAGGGCTTTCTAGCACAGATACGCAGTATTTT. Residues: CASSPETGTGLSSTDTQYF.

This clonotype was picked up a small number of times. The rearrangement links TRBV20-1 to TRBJ1-1; TRBD1 is a possible D gene (5 bases). The ends were cut back, 4 bases at V and 4 bases at J, with 19 bases in the middle. The germline V gene encodes CDR1 DFQATT and CDR2 SNEGSKA (reference sequence). The CDR3 length is 15 residues. In DNA form, the CDR3 reads TGCAGTGCTAACTCCGGGCCAACAGGTATCACTGAAGCTTTCTTT. Its protein is CSANSGPTGITEAFF.

This clonotype was counted a few times. This sequence joins TRBV7-2 and TRBJ2-3; TRBD1 matches at 7 bases. This CDR3 contains 16 residues. Germline CDR1 is SGHTA and CDR2 is FQGNSA. The ends lost 3 bases at V and 1 base at J; junction bases unmatched: 7. The CDR3 DNA reads as TGTGCCAGCAGCTTGGGAACAGGGGTGGGCACAGATACGCAGTATTTT. Its protein product is CASSLGTGVGTDTQYF.

In the case of this clonotype: The junction differs from germline at one of its ends, possibly a read error. The J gene is TRBJ2-1, the V gene TRBV19; D not certain. Per germline, CDR1 LNHDA and CDR2 SQIVND (reference sequence). CDR3 size: 11 residues. In DNA form, the CDR3 reads TGTACCAGTACCCTAGGGATTGAGCAGTTCTTC. Translating it yields CTSTLGIEQFF.

This clonotype came up a few times. This sequence joins TRBV7-6 and TRBJ2-1; 7 nucleotides line up with TRBD1. The V segment lost 5 bases and the J segment 0 bases; nucleotides outside the gene matches: 7. Per germline, CDR1 SGHVS and CDR2 FNYEAQ. This CDR3 has 16 amino acids. The CDR3 region is CASSRDSYSSYNEQFF. The CDR3 coding sequence is TGTGCCAGCAGCCGGGACAGTTACAGCTCCTACAATGAGCAGTTCTTC.

Written as DNA, the CDR3 is TGTGCCAGCAGTTACAGTTCAGCGGGATCGACAGATACGCAGTATTTT. The encoded protein is CASSYSSAGSTDTQYF. The chain has TRBV6-2 or TRBV6-3 and TRBJ2-3, with 7 bases matching TRBD2. The junction had 8 bases not matched to a gene; V was cut back by 2 bases and J by 3 bases. The CDR3 has 16 amino acids. Germline V gene sequence: CDR1 MNHEY, CDR2 SVGEGT.

This clonotype was recorded a few times. The CDR3 DNA follows: TGCAGCGTTGCGACTGTCCGGGATCTTGCTCTCAATGAGCAGTTCTTC. Translated, it gives CSVATVRDLALNEQFF. The chain joins TRBV29-1 to TRBJ2-1; D is perhaps TRBD2 (5 bases). Germline V gene sequence: CDR1 SQVTM, CDR2 ANQGSEA. The CDR3 covers 16 residues. Trimming took off 4 bases at V and 6 bases at J, with 22 bases between the two ends.

This clonotype showed up many times. The chain uses TRBV7-2 and TRBJ2-5; D unresolved. CDR1 is SGHTA and CDR2 is FQGNSA in the germline V gene. CDR3 size: 16 residues. V lost 2 bases and J lost 2, with 15 bases in between. For the CDR3, the DNA is TGTGCCAGCAGCTTATTTGATGGGGTCAGGCAAGAGACCCAGTACTTC. Protein: CASSLFDGVRQETQYF.

The chain joins TRBV20-1 to TRBJ1-1, with 7 nucleotides matching TRBD1. Trimming removed 4 bases from V and 4 bases from J; junction bases left unmatched: 9. The germline gives CDR1 DFQATT, CDR2 SNEGSKA (reference sequence). There are 14 residues in the CDR3. The CDR3 DNA follows: TGCAGTGCTATTGACAGGGCAGCTAGCACTGAAGCTTTCTTT. Translating it yields CSAIDRAASTEAFF.

J is TRBJ2-7 and V is TRBV20-1; D is possibly TRBD2 (6 bases). Germline V gene data show CDR1 as DFQATT and CDR2 as SNEGSKA (reference sequence). The CDR3 has 16 residues. Trimming pared 3 bases from V and 3 bases from J, leaving 21 bases between. CDR3 loop: CSASSGVNANLYEQYF. CDR3 sequence (DNA): TGCAGTGCTAGTAGCGGCGTAAACGCCAACCTCTACGAGCAGTACTTC.

This chain links TRBV6-4 with TRBJ1-2, with D perhaps TRBD1 (5 bases). Per the germline V gene, CDR1 is MRHNA and CDR2 is SNTAGT. V lost 6 bases and J 0 bases, leaving 11 bases between the germline ends. This CDR3 contains 14 residues. The CDR3 region has the DNA TGTGCCAGCAGGCCCCTCAGGGCTAACTATGGCTACACCTTC. This translates into CASRPLRANYGYTF.

The chain uses TRBV12-5 and TRBJ2-2; TRBD2 is a possible D gene (5 bases). The CDR3 sequence is 13 residues long. In germline, CDR1 is LGHNT, CDR2 FRNRAP. V lost 9 bases, J lost 4 bases, and 12 bases lay in between. The CDR3 sequence: CASLGSATGELFF. CDR3 sequence (DNA): TGTGCTAGCCTGGGGAGCGCCACCGGGGAGCTGTTTTTT.

V and J are TRBV20-1 and TRBJ1-1, with D maybe TRBD1 (6 bases). This CDR3 is built from 15 residues. Germline CDR1 reads DFQATT; CDR2 reads SNEGSKA (reference sequence). The V gene lost 3 bases and the J gene lost 0 bases, with 14 bases spanning the gap. DNA for the CDR3: TGCAGTGCTAGGTGGGGGGGCGGAATGAACACTGAAGCTTTCTTT. Its translation is CSARWGGGMNTEAFF.

The V gene is TRBV20-1, the J gene TRBJ1-5; D remains ambiguous. V lost 3 bases and J 0 bases, leaving 9 bases between the germline ends. Germline CDR1 reads DFQATT; CDR2 reads SNEGSKA (reference sequence). The CDR3 spans 14 residues. CDR3 region: CSARRSNSNQPQHF. The CDR3 DNA reads TGCAGTGCTAGGAGGAGTAATAGCAATCAGCCCCAGCATTTT.

This rearrangement joins TRBV7-8 to TRBJ1-2; D perhaps matches TRBD1 (6 bases). V was clipped by 2 bases and J by 0 bases, with 13 bases between them. The CDR3 spans 16 residues. Germline CDR1 reads SGHVS; CDR2 reads FQNEAQ. The CDR3 reads CASSLYGQTANYGYTF. In DNA, the CDR3 is TGTGCCAGCAGCTTATACGGACAGACCGCTAACTATGGCTACACCTTC.

This clonotype has ten or more counts. V and J are TRBV5-4 and TRBJ2-5; TRBD1 agrees at 7 bases. Per the germline V gene, CDR1 is SGHNT and CDR2 is YYREEE (reference sequence). CDR3 size: 15 residues. The V segment lost 2 bases and the J segment 0 bases; nucleotides outside the gene matches: 4. The CDR3 reads CASSLPTGYQETQYF. The CDR3 region has the DNA TGTGCCAGCAGCTTACCGACAGGGTACCAAGAGACCCAGTACTTC.

There are many counts of this clonotype. The chain is built from TRBV12-3 or TRBV12-4 and TRBJ2-7; 7 bases fit TRBD1. CDR3 size: 14 residues. Trimming removed 5 bases from V and 3 bases from J; junction bases left unmatched: 7. CDR3 sequence reads: CASSPGTAGYEQYF. Here the CDR3 DNA reads TGTGCCAGCAGTCCCGGGACAGCCGGCTACGAGCAGTACTTC.

The chain is built from TRBV19 and TRBJ1-1; D may be TRBD1 (5 bases). Per the germline V gene, CDR1 is LNHDA and CDR2 is SQIVND (reference sequence). This CDR3 spans 13 amino acids. V lost 10 bases, J lost 1 base, and 13 bases lay in between. CDR3 DNA: TGTGCCACCGGGGGGGACCAGAACACTGAAGCTTTCTTT. This codes for CATGGDQNTEAFF.

This clonotype came up a few times. V gene TRBV12-3 or TRBV12-4 combines with J gene TRBJ2-7, with 8 nucleotides matching TRBD1. Unmatched junction bases numbered 7, after V lost 4 bases and J lost 5 bases. CDR3 size: 14 residues. The CDR3 region has the DNA TGTGCCAGCAGTTCCCCGGGACAGGCCCACGAGCAGTACTTC. Translating gives CASSSPGQAHEQYF.

The J gene is TRBJ2-7, the V gene TRBV27; the D gene is possibly TRBD2 (5 bases). The V gene lost 3 bases and the J gene lost 4 bases, with 16 bases spanning the gap. The CDR3 runs to 15 residues. CDR1 is MNHEY and CDR2 is SMNVEV in the germline V gene (reference sequence). CDR3 in DNA: TGTGCCAGCAGTTTCGATGCCGCGGGTCGATACGAGCAGTACTTC. It yields the protein CASSFDAAGRYEQYF.

In its sample, this clonotype was seen many times. This chain joins TRBV5-1 and TRBJ2-3, with 10 bases identical to TRBD2. V dropped 0 bases and J dropped 0; count of bases not matched to a gene: 4. The CDR3 contains 17 residues. The germline CDR1 and CDR2 sequences are SGHRS and YFSETQ. The CDR3 is CASSLGLAGASTDTQYF. CDR3 in DNA: TGCGCCAGCAGCTTGGGACTAGCGGGCGCTAGCACAGATACGCAGTATTTT.

The chain recombines TRBV4-3 with TRBJ1-5; unclear D gene. The CDR3 contains 15 residues. CDR1 LGHNA and CDR2 YSLEER come from the germline V gene. The ends were cut back, 2 bases at V and 0 bases at J, with 8 bases in the middle. The CDR3 nucleotides are TGCGCCAGCAGCCAAAATCCCGGTAGCAATCAGCCCCAGCATTTT. This sequence encodes CASSQNPGSNQPQHF.

Worth noting for this clonotype: As the CDR3 is not closed by the conserved phenylalanine or tryptophan, this likely results from a read error. This chain uses TRBV5-1 with TRBJ2-7; D gene uncertain. Germline values: CDR1 SGHRS, CDR2 YFSETQ. V lost 0 bases and J 5 bases, leaving 6 bases between the germline ends. There are 12 residues in the CDR3. The CDR3 is CASSLETDEQYY. The CDR3 nucleotides are TGCGCCAGCAGCTTGGAGACCGACGAGCAGTACTAC.

This clonotype was seen a few times. The V and J genes are TRBV24-1 and TRBJ2-5; the D gene is possibly TRBD2 (6 bases). CDR1 is KGHDR, CDR2 SFDVKD, per germline. V lost 6 bases, J lost 0 bases, and 10 bases lay in between. The CDR3 runs to 14 residues. The CDR3: CATSYWGDQETQYF. The CDR3 DNA sequence: TGTGCCACCAGTTACTGGGGGGACCAAGAGACCCAGTACTTC.